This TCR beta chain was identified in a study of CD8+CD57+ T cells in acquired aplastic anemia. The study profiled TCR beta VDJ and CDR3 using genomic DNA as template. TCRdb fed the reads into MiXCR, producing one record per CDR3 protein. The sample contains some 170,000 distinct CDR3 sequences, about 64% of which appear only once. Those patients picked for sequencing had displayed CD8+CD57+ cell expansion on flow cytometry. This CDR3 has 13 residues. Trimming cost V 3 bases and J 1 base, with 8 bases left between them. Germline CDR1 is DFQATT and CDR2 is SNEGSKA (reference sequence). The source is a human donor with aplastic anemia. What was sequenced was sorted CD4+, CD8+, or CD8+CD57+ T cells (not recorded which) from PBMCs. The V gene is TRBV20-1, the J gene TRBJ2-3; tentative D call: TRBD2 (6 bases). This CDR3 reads CSARASGTDTQYF. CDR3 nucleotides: TGCAGTGCTAGGGCTAGCGGCACAGATACGCAGTATTTT.